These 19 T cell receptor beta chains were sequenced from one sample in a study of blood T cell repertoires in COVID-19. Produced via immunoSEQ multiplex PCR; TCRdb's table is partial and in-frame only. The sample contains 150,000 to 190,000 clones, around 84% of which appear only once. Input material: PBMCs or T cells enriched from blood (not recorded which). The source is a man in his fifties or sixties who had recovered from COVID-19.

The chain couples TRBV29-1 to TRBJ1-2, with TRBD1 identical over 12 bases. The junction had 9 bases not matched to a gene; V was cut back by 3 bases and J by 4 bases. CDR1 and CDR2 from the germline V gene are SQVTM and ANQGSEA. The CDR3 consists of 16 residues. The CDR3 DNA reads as TGCAGCGTTGACCTCGGGACAGGGGGCGCGGGCTATGGCTACACCTTC. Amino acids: CSVDLGTGGAGYGYTF.

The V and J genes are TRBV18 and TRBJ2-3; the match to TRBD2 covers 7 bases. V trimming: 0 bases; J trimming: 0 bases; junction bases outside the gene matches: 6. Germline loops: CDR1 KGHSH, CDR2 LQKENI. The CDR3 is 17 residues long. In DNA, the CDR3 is TGTGCCAGCTCACCACCTAGGCTAGCGGTTAGCACAGATACGCAGTATTTT. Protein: CASSPPRLAVSTDTQYF.

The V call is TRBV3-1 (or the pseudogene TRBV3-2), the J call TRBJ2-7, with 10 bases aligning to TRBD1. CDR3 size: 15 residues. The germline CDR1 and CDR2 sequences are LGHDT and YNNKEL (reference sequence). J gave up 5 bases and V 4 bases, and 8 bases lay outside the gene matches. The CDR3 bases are TGTGCCAGCAGCCCGACCGGGACAGGGGCCCACGAGCAGTACTTC. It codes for CASSPTGTGAHEQYF.

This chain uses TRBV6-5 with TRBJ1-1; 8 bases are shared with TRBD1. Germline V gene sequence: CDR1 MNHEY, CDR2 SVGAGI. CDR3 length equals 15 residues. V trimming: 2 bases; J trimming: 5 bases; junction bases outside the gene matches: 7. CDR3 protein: CASSYAGQGHTEAFF. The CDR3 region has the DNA TGTGCCAGCAGTTACGCTGGACAGGGACATACTGAAGCTTTCTTT.

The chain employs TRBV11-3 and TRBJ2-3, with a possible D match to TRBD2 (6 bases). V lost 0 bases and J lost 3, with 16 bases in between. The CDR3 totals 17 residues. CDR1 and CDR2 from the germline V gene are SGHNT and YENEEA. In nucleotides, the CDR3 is TGTGCCAGCAGCTTAGATGGGGGTTCTCGGGGGACAGATACGCAGTATTTT. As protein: CASSLDGGSRGTDTQYF.

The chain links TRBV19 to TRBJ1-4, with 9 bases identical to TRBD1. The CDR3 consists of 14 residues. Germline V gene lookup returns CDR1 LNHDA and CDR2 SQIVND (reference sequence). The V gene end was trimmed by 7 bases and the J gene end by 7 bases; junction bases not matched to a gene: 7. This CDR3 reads CASMRGQGGEKLFF. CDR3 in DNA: TGTGCCAGTATGAGGGGACAGGGAGGTGAAAAACTGTTTTTT. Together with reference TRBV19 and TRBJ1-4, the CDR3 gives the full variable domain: DGGITQSPKYLFRKEGQNVTLSCEQNLNHDAMYWYRQDPGQGLRLIYYSQIVNDFQKGDIAEGYSVSREKKESFPLTVTSAQKNPTAFYLCASMRGQGGEKLFFGSGTQLSVL.

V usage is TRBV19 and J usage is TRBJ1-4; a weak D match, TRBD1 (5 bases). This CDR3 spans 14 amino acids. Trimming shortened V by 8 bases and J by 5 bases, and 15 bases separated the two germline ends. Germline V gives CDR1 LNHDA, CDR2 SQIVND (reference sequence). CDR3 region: CASASGNPNEKLFF. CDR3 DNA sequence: TGTGCCAGTGCGTCAGGGAACCCCAATGAAAAACTGTTTTTT.

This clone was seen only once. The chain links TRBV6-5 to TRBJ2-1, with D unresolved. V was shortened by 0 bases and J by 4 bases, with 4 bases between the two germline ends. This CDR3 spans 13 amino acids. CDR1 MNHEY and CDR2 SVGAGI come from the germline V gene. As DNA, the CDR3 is TGTGCCAGCAGTTACTCGACTTACAATGAGCAGTTCTTC. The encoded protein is CASSYSTYNEQFF.

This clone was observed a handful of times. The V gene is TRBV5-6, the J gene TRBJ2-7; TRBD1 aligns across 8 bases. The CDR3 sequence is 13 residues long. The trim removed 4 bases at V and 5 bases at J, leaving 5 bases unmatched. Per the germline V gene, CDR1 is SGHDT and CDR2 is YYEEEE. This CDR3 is CASSKDRVHEQYF. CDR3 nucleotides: TGTGCCAGCAGCAAGGACAGGGTCCACGAGCAGTACTTC.

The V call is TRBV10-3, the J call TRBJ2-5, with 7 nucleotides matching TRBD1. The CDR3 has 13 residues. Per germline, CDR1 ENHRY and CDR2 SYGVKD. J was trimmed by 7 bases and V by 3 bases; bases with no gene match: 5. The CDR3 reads CAISEQGSGTQYF. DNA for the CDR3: TGTGCCATCAGTGAACAGGGGTCGGGGACCCAGTACTTC.

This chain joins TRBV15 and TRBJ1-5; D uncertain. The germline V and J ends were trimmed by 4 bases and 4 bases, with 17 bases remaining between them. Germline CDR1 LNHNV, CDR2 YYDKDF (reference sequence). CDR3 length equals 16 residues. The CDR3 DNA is TGTGCCACCAGCAAAAGGGCGGGGTCCGGAAATCAGCCCCAGCATTTT. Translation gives CATSKRAGSGNQPQHF.

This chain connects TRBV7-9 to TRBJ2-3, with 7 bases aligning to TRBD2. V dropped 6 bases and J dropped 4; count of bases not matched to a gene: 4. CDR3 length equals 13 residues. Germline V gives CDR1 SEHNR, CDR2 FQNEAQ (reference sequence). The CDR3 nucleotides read TGTGCCAGCAGGACGGGGAGGGCAGATACGCAGTATTTT. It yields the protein CASRTGRADTQYF.

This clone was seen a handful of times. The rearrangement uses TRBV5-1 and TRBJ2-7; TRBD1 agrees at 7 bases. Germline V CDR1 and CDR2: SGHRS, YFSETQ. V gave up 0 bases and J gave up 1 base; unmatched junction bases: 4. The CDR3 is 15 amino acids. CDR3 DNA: TGCGCCAGCAGCTTGGAGGCAGGGGGATCCTACGAGCAGTACTTC. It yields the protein CASSLEAGGSYEQYF. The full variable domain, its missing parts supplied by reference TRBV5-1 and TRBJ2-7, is KAGVTQTPRYLIKTRGQQVTLSCSPISGHRSVSWYQQTPGQGLQFLFEYFSETQRNKGNFPGRFSGRQFSNSRSEMNVSTLELGDSALYLCASSLEAGGSYEQYFGPGTRLTVT.

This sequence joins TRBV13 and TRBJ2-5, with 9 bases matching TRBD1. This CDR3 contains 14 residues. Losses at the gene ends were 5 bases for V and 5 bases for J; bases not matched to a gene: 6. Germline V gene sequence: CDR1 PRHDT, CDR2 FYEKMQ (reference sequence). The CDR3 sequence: CASSTGTGFETQYF. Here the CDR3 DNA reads TGTGCCAGCAGCACGGGGACAGGGTTTGAGACCCAGTACTTC. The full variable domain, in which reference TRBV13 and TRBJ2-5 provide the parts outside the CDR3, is AAGVIQSPRHLIKEKRETATLKCYPIPRHDTVYWYQQGPGQDPQFLISFYEKMQSDKGSIPDRFSAQQFSDYHSELNMSSLELGDSALYFCASSTGTGFETQYFGPGTRLLVL.

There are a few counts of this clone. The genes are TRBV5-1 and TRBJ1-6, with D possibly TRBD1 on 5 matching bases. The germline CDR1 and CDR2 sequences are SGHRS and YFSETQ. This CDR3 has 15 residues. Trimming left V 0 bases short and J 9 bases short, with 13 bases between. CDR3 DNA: TGCGCCAGCAGCTTGGACAGGCGGGATTTTTCACCCCTCCACTTT. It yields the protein CASSLDRRDFSPLHF.

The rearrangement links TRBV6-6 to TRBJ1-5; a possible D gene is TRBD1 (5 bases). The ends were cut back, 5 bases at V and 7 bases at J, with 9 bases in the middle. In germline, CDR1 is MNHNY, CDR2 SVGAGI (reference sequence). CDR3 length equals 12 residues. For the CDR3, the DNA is TGTGCCAGCAGTCCAGGGTTCCAGCCCCAGCATTTT. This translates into CASSPGFQPQHF.

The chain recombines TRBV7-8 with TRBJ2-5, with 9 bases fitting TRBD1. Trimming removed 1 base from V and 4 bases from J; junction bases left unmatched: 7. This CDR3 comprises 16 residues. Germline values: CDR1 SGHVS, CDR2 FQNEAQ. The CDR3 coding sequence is TGTGCCAGCAGCTTAGGAGACAGGGGGACGGGAGAGACCCAGTACTTC. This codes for CASSLGDRGTGETQYF.

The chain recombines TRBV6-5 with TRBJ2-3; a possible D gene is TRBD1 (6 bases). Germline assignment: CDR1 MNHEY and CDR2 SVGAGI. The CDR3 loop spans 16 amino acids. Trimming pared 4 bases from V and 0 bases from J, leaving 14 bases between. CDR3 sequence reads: CASSFTGIPSTDTQYF. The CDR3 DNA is TGTGCCAGCAGTTTCACAGGGATCCCTAGCACAGATACGCAGTATTTT.

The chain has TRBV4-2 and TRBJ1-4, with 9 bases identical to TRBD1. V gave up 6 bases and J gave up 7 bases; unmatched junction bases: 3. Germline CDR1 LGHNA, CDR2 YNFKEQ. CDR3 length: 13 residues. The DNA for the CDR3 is TGTGCCAGCAGTAGGACAGGGGCTGAAAAACTGTTTTTT. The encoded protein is CASSRTGAEKLFF.